These 15 T cell receptor beta chains originate from one sample sequenced in a study of blood T cell repertoires in COVID-19 (dated by TCRdb to 2018 to 2021). The library was generated by the immunoSEQ multiplex PCR assay. The table comes from immuneACCESS by way of TCRdb, which keeps in-frame sequences with V and J called. Part of the clones is missing from these tables; in studies checked, under half for an unresolved V gene and the rest for unknown reasons. This sample comprises 250,000 to 350,000 clones, around 88% of them detected only once. Jointly, the top ten make up around 14% of the sample. Sequenced material: peripheral blood. The receptors were gathered from a woman aged 70-85 years with COVID-19, enrolled during active disease.

The rearrangement uses TRBV5-1 and TRBJ2-7; TRBD1 matches at 10 bases. The length of the CDR3 is 15 residues. Germline V gene data show CDR1 as SGHRS and CDR2 as YFSETQ. V shed 0 bases, J shed 6 bases, and the junction held 6 bases outside the gene matches. CDR3 DNA: TGCGCCAGCAGCTTGGTAGGACAGGGGGTTGGCGAGCAGTACTTC. Translated: CASSLVGQGVGEQYF.

This clone was picked up one time. The V gene is TRBV6-5, the J gene TRBJ2-7; 7 bases agree with TRBD2. The germline gives CDR1 MNHEY, CDR2 SVGAGI. V gave up 3 bases and J gave up 3 bases; unmatched junction bases: 2. The CDR3 length is 13 residues. The CDR3 DNA is TGTGCCAGCAGTTATATAGCGGGCTACGAGCAGTACTTC. Residues: CASSYIAGYEQYF.

This chain joins TRBV30 and TRBJ1-5; D is uncertain. This CDR3 has 16 amino acids. Germline V gives CDR1 GTSNPN, CDR2 SVGIG (reference sequence). Trimming took off 2 bases at V and 6 bases at J, with 20 bases between the two ends. CDR3 sequence reads: CAWSFPEGTVAQPQHF. Here the CDR3 DNA reads TGTGCCTGGAGTTTCCCCGAGGGCACTGTTGCTCAGCCCCAGCATTTT.

J is TRBJ2-3 and V is TRBV30; D unclear. The V gene's germline CDR1 is GTSNPN and CDR2 SVGIG (reference sequence). V lost 5 bases to trimming and J lost 2 bases, with 17 bases between them. The length of the CDR3 is 15 residues. CDR3 nucleotides: TGTGCCTGGGGTCTAAAATCCATGCCCACAGATACGCAGTATTTT. Translating gives CAWGLKSMPTDTQYF.

A single count supports this clone. The chain links TRBV7-8 to TRBJ1-1; 10 bases agree with TRBD1. The germline gives CDR1 SGHVS, CDR2 FQNEAQ. The CDR3 runs to 15 residues. V shed 5 bases, J shed 4 bases, and the junction held 7 bases outside the gene matches. As DNA, the CDR3 is TGTGCCAGCAGCGCCACGACAGGGGGCGGCACTGAAGCTTTCTTT. It is translated as CASSATTGGGTEAFF.

V is TRBV19 and J is TRBJ1-2; 10 nucleotides match TRBD1. Germline V CDR1 and CDR2: LNHDA, SQIVND (reference sequence). The CDR3 is 15 amino acids. The ends lost 4 bases at V and 2 bases at J; junction bases unmatched: 4. The CDR3, as DNA: TGTGCCAGTAGTAACCCGGGACAGGGGAACTATGGCTACACCTTC. Amino acid sequence: CASSNPGQGNYGYTF.

The chain carries TRBV6-5 and TRBJ2-7; 9 positions match TRBD1. The CDR3 covers 15 residues. The junction had 13 bases not matched to a gene; V was cut back by 2 bases and J by 11 bases. The V gene's germline CDR1 is MNHEY and CDR2 SVGAGI. The CDR3 sequence: CASSYLGTGKIRKYF. The CDR3, as DNA: TGTGCCAGCAGTTACCTCGGGACAGGGAAAATAAGGAAGTACTTC.

The rearrangement links TRBV9 to TRBJ2-1; the match to TRBD2 covers 8 bases. CDR1 and CDR2 from the germline V gene are SGDLS and YYNGEE. Trimming cost V 4 bases and J 6 bases; bases outside gene matches: 3. The CDR3 is made up of 13 amino acids. CDR3 nucleotide sequence: TGTGCCAGCAGCTCGGGACTAGGCAATGAGCAGTTCTTC. Protein product: CASSSGLGNEQFF. The complete variable domain, with remaining parts taken from reference TRBV9 and TRBJ2-1, reads DSGVTQTPKHLITATGQRVTLRCSPRSGDLSVYWYQQSLDQGLQFLIQYYNGEERAKGNILERFSAQQFPDLHSELNLSSLELGDSALYFCASSSGLGNEQFFGPGTRLTVL.

The chain uses TRBV28 and TRBJ2-7, with 7 bases aligning to TRBD2. CDR1 MDHEN and CDR2 SYDVKM come from the germline V gene. The CDR3 totals 15 residues. The J segment lost 0 bases and the V segment lost 6 bases, leaving 8 bases of the junction unmatched. The CDR3 protein is CASRIDQRGSYEQYF. CDR3 coding DNA: TGTGCCAGCAGAATCGACCAGCGGGGCTCCTACGAGCAGTACTTC.

This clone has only a few counts. The chain employs TRBV5-1 and TRBJ2-5; D is unclear. The CDR3 totals 17 residues. V was clipped by 5 bases and J by 4 bases, with 24 bases between them. Germline loops: CDR1 SGHRS, CDR2 YFSETQ. This CDR3 is CASRPSFSPSMLETQYF. CDR3 DNA: TGCGCCAGCAGACCTTCCTTTAGCCCCTCGATGTTAGAGACCCAGTACTTC.

J is TRBJ2-7 and V is TRBV12-5; D may be TRBD2 (5 bases). Trimming left V 0 bases short and J 4 bases short, with 13 bases between. CDR1 is LGHNT and CDR2 is FRNRAP in the germline V gene. The CDR3 has 15 amino acids. CDR3 amino acids: CASGLVLRTLYEQYF. DNA for the CDR3: TGTGCTAGTGGTTTGGTACTCCGGACTCTTTACGAGCAGTACTTC.

The chain joins TRBV7-3 to TRBJ2-3, with a possible D match to TRBD1 (5 bases). The CDR3 loop spans 15 amino acids. Germline-derived CDR1 and CDR2 are SGHTA and FQGTGA. V shed 1 base and J shed 5 bases, with 13 bases lying between them. The CDR3 here is CASSLSGAPGDTQYF. The CDR3 bases are TGTGCCAGCAGCTTAAGTGGGGCTCCGGGAGATACGCAGTATTTT.

The V call is TRBV6-5, the J call TRBJ2-1; tentatively, D is TRBD2 (6 bases). Germline assignment: CDR1 MNHEY and CDR2 SVGAGI. V was trimmed by 3 bases and J by 0 bases, leaving 9 bases between them. The CDR3 is 15 amino acids. CDR3 sequence: CASSYSGFSYNEQFF. Written as DNA, the CDR3 is TGTGCCAGCAGTTATAGCGGCTTCTCCTACAATGAGCAGTTCTTC.

This clone was counted once. The rearrangement uses TRBV19 and TRBJ2-7; 10 positions match TRBD2. Germline-derived CDR1 and CDR2 are LNHDA and SQIVND (reference sequence). J was trimmed by 6 bases and V by 2 bases; bases with no gene match: 10. This CDR3 region has 16 residues. The CDR3 spells CASSITSGGAQSEQYF. CDR3 DNA: TGTGCCAGTAGTATAACCAGCGGGGGGGCCCAGAGCGAGCAGTACTTC.

V gene TRBV9 combines with J gene TRBJ1-3, with a tentative D call TRBD1 (6 bases). The CDR3 extends over 15 amino acids. CDR1 and CDR2 (germline): SGDLS, YYNGEE. V dropped 4 bases and J dropped 3 bases, with 14 bases sitting between them. CDR3 in DNA: TGTGCCAGCAGCCCCCTTGGGACAAATGGAAACACCATATATTTT. It is translated as CASSPLGTNGNTIYF.